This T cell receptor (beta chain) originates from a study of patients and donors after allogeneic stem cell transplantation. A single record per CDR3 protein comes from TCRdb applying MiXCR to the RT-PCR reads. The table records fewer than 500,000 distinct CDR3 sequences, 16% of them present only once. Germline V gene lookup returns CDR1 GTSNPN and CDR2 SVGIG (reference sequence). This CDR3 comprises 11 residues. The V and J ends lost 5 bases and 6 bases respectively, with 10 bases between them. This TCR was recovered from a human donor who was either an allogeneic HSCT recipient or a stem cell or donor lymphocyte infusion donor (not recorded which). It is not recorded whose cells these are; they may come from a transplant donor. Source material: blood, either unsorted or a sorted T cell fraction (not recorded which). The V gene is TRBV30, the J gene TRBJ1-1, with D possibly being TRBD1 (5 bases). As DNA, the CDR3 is TGTGCCTGGCGGTCGACAGCTGAAGCTTTCTTT. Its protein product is CAWRSTAEAFF.